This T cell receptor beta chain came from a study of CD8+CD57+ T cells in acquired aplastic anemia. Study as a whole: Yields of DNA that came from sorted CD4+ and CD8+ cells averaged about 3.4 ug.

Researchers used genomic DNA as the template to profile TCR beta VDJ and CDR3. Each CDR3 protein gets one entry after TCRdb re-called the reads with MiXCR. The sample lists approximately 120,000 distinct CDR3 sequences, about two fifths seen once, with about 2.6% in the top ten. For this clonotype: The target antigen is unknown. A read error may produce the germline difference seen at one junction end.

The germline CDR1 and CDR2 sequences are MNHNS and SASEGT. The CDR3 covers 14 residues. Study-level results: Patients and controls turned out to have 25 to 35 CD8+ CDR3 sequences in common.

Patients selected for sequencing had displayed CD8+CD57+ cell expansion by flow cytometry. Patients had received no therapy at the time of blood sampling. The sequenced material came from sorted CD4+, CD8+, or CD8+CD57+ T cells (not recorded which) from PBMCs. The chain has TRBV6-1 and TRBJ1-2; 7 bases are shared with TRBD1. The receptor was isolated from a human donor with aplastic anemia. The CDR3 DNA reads TGCGCCAGCCGAAGGGGGACAGCTTTCTATGGCTACACCTTC. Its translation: CASRRGTAFYGYTF.